These T cell receptor beta chains were read from a single sample in a study of CD8 T cells in Susac syndrome. Each CDR3 protein is one row after TCRdb ran MiXCR on the immunoSEQ multiplex PCR reads. The sample shows around 190,000 distinct CDR3 sequences, less than 95% of them seen only once. The specimen was CD4+ T cells from PBMCs. These receptors were obtained from a human donor in good health. Both conserved end residues are part of each CDR3. A D gene is named only where the DNA matches it firmly. Rows give clone size only sometimes, using once, few, many, or a class for an expanded clone.

TGTGCCAGCAGTGATACGCAGTATTTT	CASSDTQYF	NA	NA	TRBV6-5	TRBJ2-3
TGTGCCAGCAGCTTTCCTAAGGGCTCCTCGGGGGACAATGAGCAGTTCTTC	CASSFPKGSSGDNEQFF	NA	once	TRBV7-9	TRBJ2-1
TGTGCCAGCAGTGAGTTTTTGGACACCGGGGGTACGCAGTATTTT	CASSEFLDTGGTQYF	NA	NA	TRBV2	TRBJ2-3
TGTGCCAGCAGCGCAGTTTTCGGGGTCGGAGACACTGAAGCTTTCTTT	CASSAVFGVGDTEAFF	NA	NA	TRBV9	TRBJ1-1
TGTGCCAGCAGACGGGACAAAACTTCCGGGGCCAACGTCCTGACTTTC	CASRRDKTSGANVLTF	NA	NA	TRBV6-2/TRBV6-3	TRBJ2-6
TGTGCCAGCAGACAGGACAGGGGAGTTGGGGGCAATCAGCCCCAGCATTTT	CASRQDRGVGGNQPQHF	TRBD1	NA	TRBV6-2/TRBV6-3	TRBJ1-5
TGTGCCAGCAGCCAAGATCGGAGGGGTACCTACGAGCAGTACTTC	CASSQDRRGTYEQYF	NA	NA	TRBV3-1	TRBJ2-7
TGTGCCAGTAGTACCGGAGGTACAGATACGCAGTATTTT	CASSTGGTDTQYF	NA	NA	TRBV19	TRBJ2-3
TGCAGCGTCGAGGTGGGGGTCACTGAAGCTTTCTTT	CSVEVGVTEAFF	NA	NA	TRBV29-1	TRBJ1-1
TGCAGTGCTAGAGTTTCGGGAGTTCGAGAGACCCAGTACTTC	CSARVSGVRETQYF	NA	NA	TRBV20-1	TRBJ2-5
TGCAGTGCTAGGGGACAGTTCGATCAGCCCCAGCATTTT	CSARGQFDQPQHF	TRBD1	NA	TRBV20-1	TRBJ1-5
TGTGCCAGCAGCCTAACTAGCGGGAGACGTGAGCAGTTCTTC	CASSLTSGRREQFF	TRBD2	NA	TRBV7-8	TRBJ2-1
TGTGCCTGGACCCAGACACCGGACGGGACCCAGTACTTC	CAWTQTPDGTQYF	NA	NA	TRBV30	TRBJ2-5
TGTGCCAGCAGTACCCTTTCCGATACGCAGTATTTT	CASSTLSDTQYF	NA	NA	TRBV28	TRBJ2-3
TGCAGTGCTAGAGTTCCGGACAGGCCTTACGAGCAGTACTTC	CSARVPDRPYEQYF	TRBD1	NA	TRBV20-1	TRBJ2-7
TGTGCCAGTAGTATAGATCGTGAGGGCACCGGGGAGCTGTTTTTT	CASSIDREGTGELFF	NA	NA	TRBV19	TRBJ2-2
TGTGCCAGCAGCTTAGACGTAGCAATTGGGGGTGAGCAGTTCTTC	CASSLDVAIGGEQFF	NA	NA	TRBV7-9	TRBJ2-1
TGTGCCAGCAGTTTCAACAGGGGAGACCAAGAGACCCAGTACTTC	CASSFNRGDQETQYF	TRBD1	once	TRBV28	TRBJ2-5
TGCAGCGTCCCAGACAGGGTAAACCGGATTACCGGCTACACCTTC	CSVPDRVNRITGYTF	TRBD1	NA	TRBV29-1	TRBJ1-2
TGTGCCAGCTCACCAAATGGTAGGACTGAAGCTTTCTTT	CASSPNGRTEAFF	NA	NA	TRBV18	TRBJ1-1
TGCAGCGTTGGGAGCAGTCCCGAGACCCAGTACTTC	CSVGSSPETQYF	NA	once	TRBV29-1	TRBJ2-5
TGTGCCAGCAGTTACAGGGGAGTTGGTACTGAAGCTTTCTTT	CASSYRGVGTEAFF	NA	NA	TRBV6-5	TRBJ1-1
TGCGCCAGCAAACTGACAGGGAGGAACGAGCAGTACTTC	CASKLTGRNEQYF	NA	NA	TRBV23-1	TRBJ2-7
TGCGCCAGCAGCTTGTCAGGGATGGCGGGGACCTACGAGCAGTACTTC	CASSLSGMAGTYEQYF	NA	once	TRBV5-1	TRBJ2-7
TGTGCCAGCAGCGTAGGACCCCCGAGCTCCTACAATGAGCAGTTCTTC	CASSVGPPSSYNEQFF	NA	NA	TRBV9	TRBJ2-1
TGTGCCAGCACCCGGGGCCCAGCTAGCACAGATACGCAGTATTTT	CASTRGPASTDTQYF	NA	NA	TRBV9	TRBJ2-3
TGTGCCAGCAGTCGGACGTCCCCCCCCCACAATGAGCAGTTCTTC	CASSRTSPPHNEQFF	NA	NA	TRBV12-3/TRBV12-4	TRBJ2-1
TGCAGCGTTCGTGAGACAGCACATGAAAAACTGTTTTTT	CSVRETAHEKLFF	NA	NA	TRBV29-1	TRBJ1-4
TGTGCCAGCTGCCGATTAGGACTAGGGGGCAATGAGCAGTTCTTC	CASCRLGLGGNEQFF	NA	NA	TRBV13	TRBJ2-1
TGCAGTGCTCCCCTAAACATTCAGTACTTC	CSAPLNIQYF	NA	NA	TRBV20-1	TRBJ2-4
TGTGCCTGGAGAGACAGGGTTAACACTGAAGCTTTCTTT	CAWRDRVNTEAFF	TRBD1	NA	TRBV30	TRBJ1-1
TGCAGCGCTCAGTGGGGTGGGATCACAGATACGCAGTATTTT	CSAQWGGITDTQYF	NA	NA	TRBV29-1	TRBJ2-3
TGCGCCAGCAGCGTCGGACCCCTGGGGGAGCAGTACTTC	CASSVGPLGEQYF	NA	NA	TRBV5-1	TRBJ2-7
TGCAGCGTTGAAGATCCTGGAAACACCATATATTTT	CSVEDPGNTIYF	NA	NA	TRBV29-1	TRBJ1-3
TGCAGCGTTGAAATAGCGACTGAGCAGTTCTTC	CSVEIATEQFF	NA	NA	TRBV29-1	TRBJ2-1